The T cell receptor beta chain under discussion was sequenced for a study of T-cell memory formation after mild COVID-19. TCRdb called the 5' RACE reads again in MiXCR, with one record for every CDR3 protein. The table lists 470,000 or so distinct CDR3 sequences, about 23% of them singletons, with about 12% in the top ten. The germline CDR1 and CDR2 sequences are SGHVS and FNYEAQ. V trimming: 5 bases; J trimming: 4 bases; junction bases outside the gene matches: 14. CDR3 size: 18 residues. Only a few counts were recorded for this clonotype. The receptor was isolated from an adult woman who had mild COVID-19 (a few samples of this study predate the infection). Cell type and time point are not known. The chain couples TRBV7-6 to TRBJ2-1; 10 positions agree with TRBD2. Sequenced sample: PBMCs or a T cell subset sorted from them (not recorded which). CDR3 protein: CASSLYLAGGSPYNEQFF. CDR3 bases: TGTGCCAGCAGCCTCTACTTAGCGGGAGGTTCCCCTTACAATGAGCAGTTCTTC. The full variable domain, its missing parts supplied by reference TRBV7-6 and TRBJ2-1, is GAGVSQSPRYKVTKRGQDVALRCDPISGHVSLYWYRQALGQGPEFLTYFNYEAQQDKSGLPNDRFSAERPEGSISTLTIQRTEQRDSAMYRCASSLYLAGGSPYNEQFFGPGTRLTVL.